This T cell receptor (beta chain) was identified in a study of T cell responses to AZD1222 COVID-19 vaccine. Study-level points and caveats: Vaccine-associated CD4 TCRs ranged over spike, dominating at 160-218 and 743-854. Reports indicate that nearly half of spike-specific TCRs are directed at unmutated variant regions.

To note about this clone: As yet, its antigen is unknown.

Germline V gives CDR1 SQVTM, CDR2 ANQGSEA. V gave up 3 bases and J gave up 6 bases; unmatched junction bases: 11. CDR3 length equals 14 residues. Sequencing was performed with immunoSEQ multiplex PCR; in TCRdb, only in-frame clones are kept and a portion is missing. The repertoire holds 95,000 to 150,000 clones, with approximately 94% as singletons. Sequenced here: peripheral blood, sampled 28 days after the second AZD1222 dose. The chain recombines TRBV29-1 with TRBJ2-7; 7 nucleotides line up with TRBD1. This sequence originates from an adult who received the AZD1222 COVID-19 vaccine. The CDR3, as DNA: TGCAGCGTTGAGGGGGACAGAGTCTTCGGCGAGCAGTACTTC. Its protein is CSVEGDRVFGEQYF.